The following is a TCR beta chain sequence with its context. Its antigen is unknown. Generated by immunoSEQ multiplex PCR, the TCRdb table keeps only in-frame clones and is missing some. In the table there are about 94,000 clones, 85% to 95% of which are singletons. This sample was included in a study of siplizumab effects on memory and regulatory T cells. Study-level findings and limits: Apparently key alloresponse contributors, naive T cells also seemed more diverse than memory cells. Roughly 75-96% of proliferating clones (CD4+ or CD8+) could not be assigned a naive or memory phenotype. Among alloreactive clones, only a minor fraction mapped to unstimulated subsets. With siplizumab, mappable alloreactive CD4+ clones averaged roughly 69% Treg-derived, versus around 28% in controls.

Germline V CDR1 and CDR2: WSHSY, SAAADI. This CDR3 spans 11 amino acids. Trimming cost V 9 bases and J 7 bases, with 13 bases left between them. The receptor comes from a human donor in good health. Sequencing used non-Treg CD4+ T cells sorted from blood. The rearrangement links TRBV10-2 to TRBJ2-7; D unresolved. This chain's CDR3 is CASRNRGEQYF. The CDR3 nucleotides are TGCGCCAGTAGGAACCGTGGGGAGCAGTACTTC.